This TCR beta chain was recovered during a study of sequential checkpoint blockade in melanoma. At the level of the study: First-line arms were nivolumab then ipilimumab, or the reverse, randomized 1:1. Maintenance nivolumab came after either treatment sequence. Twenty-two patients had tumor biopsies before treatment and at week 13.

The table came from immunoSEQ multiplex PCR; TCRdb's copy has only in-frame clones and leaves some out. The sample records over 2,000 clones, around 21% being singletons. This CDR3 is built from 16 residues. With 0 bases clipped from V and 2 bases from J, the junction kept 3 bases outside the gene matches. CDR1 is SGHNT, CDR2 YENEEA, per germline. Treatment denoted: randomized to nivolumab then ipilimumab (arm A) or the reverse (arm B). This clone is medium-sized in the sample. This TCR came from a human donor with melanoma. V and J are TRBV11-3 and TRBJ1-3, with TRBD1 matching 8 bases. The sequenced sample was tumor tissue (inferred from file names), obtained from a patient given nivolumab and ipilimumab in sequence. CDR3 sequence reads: CASSLDPTGAGNTIYF. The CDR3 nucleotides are TGTGCCAGCAGCTTAGATCCGACAGGGGCTGGAAACACCATATATTTT. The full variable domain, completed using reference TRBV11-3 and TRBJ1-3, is EAGVVQSPRYKIIEKKQPVAFWCNPISGHNTLYWYLQNLGQGPELLIRYENEEAVDDSQLPKDRFSAERLKGVDSTLKIQPAELGDSAVYLCASSLDPTGAGNTIYFGEGSWLTVV.